These 3 T cell receptor beta chains were all obtained from the same sample, sequenced in a study of T cells in Graves' hyperthyroidism and ophthalmopathy. The source material, RNA transcripts, was used to amplify TCR beta CDR3 regions. TCR CDR3 underwent first-round RT-PCR with the HTBI primer set. MiXCR, run by TCRdb on the multiplex PCR reads, gives a single entry per CDR3 protein. The sample carries hundreds of thousands of distinct CDR3 sequences, roughly 14% recorded once. Sequencing was carried out using blood. The receptors were sampled from a woman between 25 and 40 years old with Graves' hyperthyroidism that later progressed to Graves' ophthalmopathy.

The rearrangement joins TRBV6-2 or TRBV6-3 to TRBJ1-1; 10 positions agree with TRBD1. Germline loops: CDR1 MNHEY, CDR2 SVGEGT. This CDR3 contains 14 residues. J lost 4 bases, V lost 8 bases, and 7 bases had no gene match. CDR3 amino acids: CASRPDRGVTEAFF. Written as DNA, the CDR3 is TGTGCCAGCCGCCCGGACAGGGGGGTCACTGAAGCTTTCTTT.

Ten or more counts support this clonotype. The rearrangement uses TRBV28 and TRBJ2-1, with 11 bases identical to TRBD2. The CDR3 is 14 residues long. The junction had 5 bases not matched to a gene; V was cut back by 8 bases and J by 5 bases. Germline CDR1 MDHEN, CDR2 SYDVKM. This CDR3 reads CASFPGLADNEQFF. The CDR3 DNA reads TGTGCCAGCTTCCCGGGACTAGCGGACAATGAGCAGTTCTTC.

This clonotype was seen repeatedly, ten times or more. This chain links TRBV6-5 with TRBJ2-1; the D gene is possibly TRBD2 (6 bases). The CDR3 length is 15 residues. CDR1 and CDR2 (germline): MNHEY, SVGAGI. The ends were cut back, 0 bases at V and 7 bases at J, with 13 bases in the middle. CDR3: CASSYSAGSGNEQFF. CDR3 bases: TGTGCCAGCAGTTACTCTGCGGGAAGTGGGAATGAGCAGTTCTTC.